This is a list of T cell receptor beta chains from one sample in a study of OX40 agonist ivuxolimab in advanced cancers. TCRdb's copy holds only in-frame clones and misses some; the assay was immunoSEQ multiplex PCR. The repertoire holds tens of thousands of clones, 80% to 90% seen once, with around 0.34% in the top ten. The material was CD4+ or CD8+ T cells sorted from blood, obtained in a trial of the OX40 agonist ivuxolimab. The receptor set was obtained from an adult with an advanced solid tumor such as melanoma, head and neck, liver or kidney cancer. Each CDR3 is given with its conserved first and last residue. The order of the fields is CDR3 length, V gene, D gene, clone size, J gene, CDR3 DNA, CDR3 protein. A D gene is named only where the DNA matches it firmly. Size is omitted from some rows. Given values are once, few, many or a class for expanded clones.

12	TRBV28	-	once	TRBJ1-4	TGTGCCAGCAGTTTAGGGGGTGTAAAACTGTTTTTT	CASSLGGVKLFF
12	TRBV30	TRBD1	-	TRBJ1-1	TGTGCCTGGGGACAGGGGAACACTGAAGCTTTCTTT	CAWGQGNTEAFF
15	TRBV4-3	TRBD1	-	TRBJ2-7	TGCGCCAGCAGCCAAGAATACAGGGGGTTCGACGAGCAGTACTTC	CASSQEYRGFDEQYF
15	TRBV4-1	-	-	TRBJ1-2	TGCGCCAGCAGCCCACCCGGGGGCGTTAACTATGGCTACACCTTC	CASSPPGGVNYGYTF
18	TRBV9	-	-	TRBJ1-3	TGTGCCAGCAGCGTAGATGGTTTGGGAGGATTTCATGGAAACACCATATATTTT	CASSVDGLGGFHGNTIYF
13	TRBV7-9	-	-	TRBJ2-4	TGTGCCAGCAGCTTAGGTTCAGGAAACATTCAGTACTTC	CASSLGSGNIQYF
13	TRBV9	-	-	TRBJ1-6	TGTGCCAGCACCACAGGTAGCAATTCACCCCTCCACTTT	CASTTGSNSPLHF
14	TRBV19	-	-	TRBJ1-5	TGTGCCAGTAGTATAGCCCTTTCGGCCGCCTCGTTACGTTTT	CASSIALSAASLRF
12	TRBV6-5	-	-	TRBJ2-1	TGTGCCAGCAGTTCCTGGGCCAATGAGCAGTTCTTC	CASSSWANEQFF
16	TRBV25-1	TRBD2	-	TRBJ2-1	TGTGCCAGCAGTGGAGGGTCGGGACTAGCGTACAATGAGCAGTTCTTC	CASSGGSGLAYNEQFF
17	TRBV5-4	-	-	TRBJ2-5	TGTGCCAGCAGCCCGGACTTCGGCTCAACGACACAAGAGACCCAGTACTTC	CASSPDFGSTTQETQYF
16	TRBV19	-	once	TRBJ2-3	TGTGCCAGTAGTATAAGTTTGGCTAGCGAAACAGATACGCAGTATTTT	CASSISLASETDTQYF
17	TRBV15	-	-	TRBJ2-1	TGTGCCACCAGCAGAGAAGTATCGAGGGAGGTCCATAATGAGCAGTTCTTC	CATSREVSREVHNEQFF
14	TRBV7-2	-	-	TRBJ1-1	TGTGCCAGCAGCGGTCAGACAGGCCACACTGAAGCTTTCTTT	CASSGQTGHTEAFF
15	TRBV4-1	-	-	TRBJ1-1	TGCGCCAGCAGCCAAGATGGGGGGAGCAACACTGAAGCTTTCTTT	CASSQDGGSNTEAFF
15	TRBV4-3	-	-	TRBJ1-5	TGCGCCAGCAGCCAAGAGGCGACCCCTAGGCCGCCCCAGCATTTT	CASSQEATPRPPQHF
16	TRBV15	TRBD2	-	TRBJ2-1	TGTGCCACCAGCAGGGCCGGGACTAGCGGCGGAGGTGAGCAGTTCTTC	CATSRAGTSGGGEQFF
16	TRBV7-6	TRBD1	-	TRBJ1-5	TGTGCCAGCAGCTCCTTCCGGGACAGGGAGCATCAGCCCCAGCATTTT	CASSSFRDREHQPQHF
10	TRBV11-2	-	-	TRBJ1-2	TGTGCCAGCAGCTCAATAGGCTACACCTTC	CASSSIGYTF
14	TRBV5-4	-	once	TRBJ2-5	TGTGCCAGCAGCTTGGGCCCAAGAGAAGAGACCCAGTACTTC	CASSLGPREETQYF
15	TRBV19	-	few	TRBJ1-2	TGTGCCAGTAACTCAAGGGGGGCGCCGGGCTATGGCTACACCTTC	CASNSRGAPGYGYTF
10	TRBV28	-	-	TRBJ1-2	TGTGCCACCCTAGACTGGGGCTACACCTTC	CATLDWGYTF
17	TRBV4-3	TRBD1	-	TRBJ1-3	TGCGCCAGCAGCCGAGAAGGGACAGTTAACTCTGGAAACACCATATATTTT	CASSREGTVNSGNTIYF
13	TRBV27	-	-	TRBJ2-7	TGTGCCAGCAGCTCCGACGTGCCCTACGAGCAGTACTTC	CASSSDVPYEQYF
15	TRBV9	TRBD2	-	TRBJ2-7	TGTGCCAGCAGCGTAGGACTAGCGGAGAACTACGAGCAGTACTTC	CASSVGLAENYEQYF
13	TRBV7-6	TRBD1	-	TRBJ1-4	TGTGCCAGCAACGAGGGGGCCGATGAAAAACTGTTTTTT	CASNEGADEKLFF
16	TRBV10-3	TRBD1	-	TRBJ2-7	TGTGCCATCAGGAGCTCAAATGGCAGGGGGTCCTACGAGCAGTACTTC	CAIRSSNGRGSYEQYF
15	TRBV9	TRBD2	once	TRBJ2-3	TGTGCCAGCAGCGTAGGTCCGGGAGGGATCGATACGCAGTATTTT	CASSVGPGGIDTQYF
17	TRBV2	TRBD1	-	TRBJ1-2	TGTGCCAGCAGTGAATCAGCCGGGACAGGGTATGACTATGGCTACACCTTC	CASSESAGTGYDYGYTF
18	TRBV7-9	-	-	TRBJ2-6	TGTGCCAGCAGCTTAGGGACAGCTTTACGCTCTGGGGCCAACGTCCTGACTTTC	CASSLGTALRSGANVLTF
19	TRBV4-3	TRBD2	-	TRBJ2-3	TGCGCCAGCAGCCAAGCCCTTCCTAGGGCTAGCGGCCACACAGATACGCAGTATTTT	CASSQALPRASGHTDTQYF
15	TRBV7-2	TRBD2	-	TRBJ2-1	TGTGCCAGCAGTAGCGGACTAGCGGGGGGACGGGAGCAGTTCTTC	CASSSGLAGGREQFF
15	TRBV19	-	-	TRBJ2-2	TGTGCCAGTACCCTCTGGAGCAGCAACACCGGGGAGCTGTTTTTT	CASTLWSSNTGELFF